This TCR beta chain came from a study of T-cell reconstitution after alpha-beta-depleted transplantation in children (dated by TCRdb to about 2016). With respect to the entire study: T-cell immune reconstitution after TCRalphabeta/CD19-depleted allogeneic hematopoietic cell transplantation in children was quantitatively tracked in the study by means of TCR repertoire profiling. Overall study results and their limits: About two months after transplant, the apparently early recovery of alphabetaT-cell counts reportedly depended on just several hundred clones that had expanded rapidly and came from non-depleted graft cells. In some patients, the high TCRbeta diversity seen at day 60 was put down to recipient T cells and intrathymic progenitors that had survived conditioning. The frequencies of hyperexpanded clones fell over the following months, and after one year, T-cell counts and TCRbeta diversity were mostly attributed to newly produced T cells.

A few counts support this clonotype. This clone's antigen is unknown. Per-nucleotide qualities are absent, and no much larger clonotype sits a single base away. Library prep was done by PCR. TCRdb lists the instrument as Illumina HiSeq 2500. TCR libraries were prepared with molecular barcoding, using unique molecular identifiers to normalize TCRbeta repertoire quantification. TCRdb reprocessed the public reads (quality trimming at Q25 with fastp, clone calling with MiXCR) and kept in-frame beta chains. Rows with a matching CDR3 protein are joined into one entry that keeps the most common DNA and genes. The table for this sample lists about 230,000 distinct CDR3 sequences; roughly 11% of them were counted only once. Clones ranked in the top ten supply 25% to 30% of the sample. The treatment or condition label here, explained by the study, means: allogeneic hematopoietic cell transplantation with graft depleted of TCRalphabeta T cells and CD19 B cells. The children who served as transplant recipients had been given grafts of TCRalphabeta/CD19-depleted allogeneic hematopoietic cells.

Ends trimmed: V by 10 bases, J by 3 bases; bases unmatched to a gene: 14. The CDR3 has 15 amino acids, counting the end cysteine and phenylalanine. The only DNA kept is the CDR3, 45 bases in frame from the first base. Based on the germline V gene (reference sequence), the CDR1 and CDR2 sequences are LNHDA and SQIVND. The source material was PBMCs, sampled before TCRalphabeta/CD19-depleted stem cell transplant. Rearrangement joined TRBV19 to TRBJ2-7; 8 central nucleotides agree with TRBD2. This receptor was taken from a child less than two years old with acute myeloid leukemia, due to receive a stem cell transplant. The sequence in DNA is TGTGCCACTAAACAGCGCCCTAGCGGGTACTACGAGCAGTACTTC. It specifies CATKQRPSGYYEQYF.